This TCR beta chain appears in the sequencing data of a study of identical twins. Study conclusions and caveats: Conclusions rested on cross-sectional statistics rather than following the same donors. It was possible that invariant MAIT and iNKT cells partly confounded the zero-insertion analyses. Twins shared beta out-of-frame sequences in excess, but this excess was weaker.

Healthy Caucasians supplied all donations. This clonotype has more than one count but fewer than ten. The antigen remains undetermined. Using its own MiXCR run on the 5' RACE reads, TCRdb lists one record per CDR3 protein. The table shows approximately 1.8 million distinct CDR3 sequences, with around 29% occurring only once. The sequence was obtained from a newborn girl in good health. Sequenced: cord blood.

CDR3 bases: TGTGCCAGCAGCCTAAGCGGGGGGGCCCGAACAGATACGCAGTATTTT. Residues: CASSLSGGARTDTQYF. The genes are TRBV4-2 and TRBJ2-3; TRBD2 agrees at 10 bases. The germline V gene has CDR1 LGHNA and CDR2 YNFKEQ. V shed 4 bases and J 3 bases; nucleotides not matched to a gene: 7. This CDR3 spans 16 amino acids.